In this sample, the clone carrying this TCR beta chain turned up many times. Its target is unknown. The sample belongs to a study of T cells in Graves' hyperthyroidism and ophthalmopathy. The CDR3 has 15 amino acids. CDR1 is SEHNR and CDR2 is FQNEAQ in the germline V gene (reference sequence). Trimming took 4 bases from V and 3 from J; bases not matched to a gene: 5. Amplified TCR beta CDR3 regions came from RNA transcripts. During a first-round RT-PCR of the TCR CDR3, the HTBI primer set was used. MiXCR, run by TCRdb on the multiplex PCR reads, gives a single entry per CDR3 protein. The sample consists of fewer than 650,000 distinct CDR3 sequences, roughly 15% of them appearing once. Clinical symptoms, serum thyroxine, TRAb, thyroid ultrasound and orbital computed tomography informed diagnoses. Study-wide results and caveats: A model of 13 V-J features distinguished ophthalmopathy from stable hyperthyroidism. Onset of ophthalmopathy came a median 6.5 months after the model predicted it.

This clonotype was obtained from a woman between 40 and 50 years old with Graves' ophthalmopathy. The rearrangement joins TRBV7-9 to TRBJ2-5; 10 nucleotides line up with TRBD1. Sample: blood. CDR3 protein: CASSYRDRGEETQYF. Written as DNA, the CDR3 is TGTGCCAGCAGCTACCGGGACAGGGGAGAAGAGACCCAGTACTTC.